The present T cell receptor beta chain was sequenced within a study of shared clonotypes between healthy human individuals. The assay ran at deep level. Some clones are missing from TCRdb's copy, which holds only in-frame ones; the method was immunoSEQ multiplex PCR. Among hundreds of thousands of clones listed, around 96% were seen once. This CDR3 has 16 amino acids. Germline CDR1 and CDR2: SGHKS and YYEKEE (reference sequence). Trimming removed 2 bases from V and 1 base from J; junction bases left unmatched: 8. As for this clone: Antigen specificity is unknown.

Naive CD8 populations comprised CD45RO-negative cells positively selected for CCR7, excluding terminally differentiated effector memory CD45RA+ cells. Study observations and caveats: The researchers took only blood, and tissue repertoires probably look different. Sharing across four donors was highest in naive CD4 (roughly 5%) and lowest in memory CD8 (around 0.4%).

The source material was naive CD8+ T cells sorted from blood. The V and J genes are TRBV5-5 and TRBJ2-7; 8 bases are shared with TRBD1. The sequence was obtained from a woman between 25 and 40 years old in good health. The CDR3 is CASSLSGQGSSYEQYF. In DNA form, the CDR3 reads TGTGCCAGCAGCTTATCTGGACAGGGTTCATCCTACGAGCAGTACTTC.